The 16 T cell receptor beta chains below come from one sample, sequenced in a study of blood T cells in healthy people across ages. Sample-barcoded 5' priming and a J-beta primer mix drove a second PCR of 7 to 11 cycles. Using its own MiXCR run on the 5' RACE reads, TCRdb lists one record per CDR3 protein. In the table there are around 1,000,000 distinct CDR3 sequences, under 30% of which are singletons. These data were also filed under a second study, of T cells of mothers and their children.

Sequenced sample: blood. All receptors come from a girl aged 2-10 years in good health.

V usage is TRBV28 and J usage is TRBJ2-5; a possible D gene is TRBD2 (6 bases). Germline CDR1 MDHEN, CDR2 SYDVKM. V shed 6 bases and J shed 4 bases, with 18 bases lying between them. This CDR3 has 15 residues. The CDR3 is CASSARVGRGETQYF. The CDR3 bases are TGTGCCAGCAGCGCTCGGGTGGGGCGGGGAGAGACCCAGTACTTC.

This clonotype was counted a few times. This sequence joins TRBV6-6 and TRBJ2-7; 7 positions match TRBD2. Germline V gene data show CDR1 as MNHNY and CDR2 as SVGAGI (reference sequence). This CDR3 is 16 amino acids long. Trimming took 0 bases from V and 5 from J; bases not matched to a gene: 10. DNA of the CDR3: TGTGCCAGCAGTTACTCGGGCCTAGCGGAGGGCAACGAGCAGTACTTC. It is translated as CASSYSGLAEGNEQYF.

The sample holds a few counts of this clonotype. V is TRBV5-1 and J is TRBJ2-1; D assignment may be TRBD1 or TRBD2 (5 bases each). Looked up from germline, CDR1 is SGHRS and CDR2 is YFSETQ. V gave up 2 bases and J gave up 9 bases, with 18 bases separating them. The CDR3 contains 15 residues. The CDR3 bases are TGCGCCAGCAGCTTCACCTCCGGGACGGACTTTGAGCAGTTCTTC. Protein product: CASSFTSGTDFEQFF.

In this sample, this clonotype turned up a few times. The rearrangement links TRBV29-1 to TRBJ2-5; the match to TRBD2 covers 11 bases. Germline V lookup: CDR1 SQVTM, CDR2 ANQGSEA. Trimming cost V 4 bases and J 3 bases; bases outside gene matches: 4. This CDR3 region has 14 residues. The CDR3 loop is CSVVLAGGEETQYF. The CDR3 DNA reads TGCAGCGTTGTTTTAGCGGGAGGGGAAGAGACCCAGTACTTC.

This sequence joins TRBV4-2 and TRBJ2-5, with 9 bases aligning to TRBD2. Trimming at V came to 5 bases and at J to 5 bases, leaving 9 bases not matched to a gene. The CDR3 consists of 15 residues. CDR1 and CDR2 from the germline V gene are LGHNA and YNFKEQ. CDR3 nucleotide sequence: TGTGCCAGCAGCTCGGAGCGGGGGGCATACGAGACCCAGTACTTC. Translation: CASSSERGAYETQYF.

This clonotype was found a few times. The V call is TRBV4-3, the J call TRBJ1-2; D possibly corresponds to TRBD1 (5 bases). The V end lost 0 bases, the J end lost 8 bases, and 22 bases lay between the germline ends. The CDR3 runs to 17 residues. CDR1 LGHNA and CDR2 YSLEER come from the germline V gene. The CDR3 protein is CASSQDGGDESLDGYTF. The CDR3 region has the DNA TGCGCCAGCAGCCAAGACGGGGGGGACGAGAGTTTAGACGGCTACACCTTC.

The rearrangement uses TRBV25-1 and TRBJ2-2; no reliable D call. Germline CDR1 is MGHDK and CDR2 is SYGVNS. V lost 7 bases to trimming and J lost 3 bases, with 9 bases between them. This CDR3 comprises 13 residues. The CDR3 spells CASISGDTGELFF. DNA for the CDR3: TGTGCCAGCATTTCTGGGGACACCGGGGAGCTGTTTTTT.

The sample holds a few counts of this clonotype. The gene calls are TRBV20-1 and TRBJ2-2, with a tentative D call TRBD1 (5 bases). The length of the CDR3 is 13 residues. With 4 bases removed from V and 2 bases from J, the gap between germline ends came to 8 bases. Looked up from germline, CDR1 is DFQATT and CDR2 is SNEGSKA (reference sequence). The CDR3 DNA reads as TGCAGTGCTACAGGGCAAAACACCGGGGAGCTGTTTTTT. The encoded protein is CSATGQNTGELFF.

The CDR3 region has the DNA TGTGCCAGCAGCGCTGAACCGGACAGGGGGGACGTTGAAGCTTTCTTT. It yields the protein CASSAEPDRGDVEAFF. The chain combines TRBV9 with TRBJ1-1; 10 nucleotides match TRBD1. This CDR3 contains 16 residues. Unmatched junction bases numbered 12, after V lost 3 bases and J lost 7 bases. Germline V gene lookup returns CDR1 SGDLS and CDR2 YYNGEE.

This clonotype was found a few times. The V and J genes are TRBV12-3 or TRBV12-4 and TRBJ1-1; TRBD1 aligns across 8 bases. The trim removed 4 bases at V and 10 bases at J, leaving 11 bases unmatched. CDR3 length: 14 amino acids. The DNA for the CDR3 is TGTGCCAGCAGTTCGAGGACAGGGAGGGAGGGAGCTTTCTTT. Amino acid sequence: CASSSRTGREGAFF.

The chain couples TRBV7-2 to TRBJ2-5, with a possible D match to TRBD1 (5 bases). The germline CDR1 and CDR2 sequences are SGHTA and FQGNSA. The V and J ends lost 3 bases and 4 bases respectively, with 12 bases between them. The CDR3 is made up of 14 amino acids. The CDR3 loop reads CASSLAGLRETQYF. The DNA for the CDR3 is TGTGCCAGCAGCTTGGCAGGGCTAAGAGAGACCCAGTACTTC.

This clonotype was found a few times. The chain uses TRBV9 and TRBJ1-1, with D possibly TRBD1 on 5 matching bases. Trimming removed 3 bases from V and 2 bases from J, with 14 bases in between. Germline V lookup: CDR1 SGDLS, CDR2 YYNGEE. The CDR3 extends over 15 amino acids. CDR3: CASSAPQGTNTEAFF. The CDR3 DNA follows: TGTGCCAGCAGCGCCCCCCAGGGAACCAACACTGAAGCTTTCTTT.

The genes are TRBV29-1 and TRBJ2-3; 13 nucleotides line up with TRBD2. This CDR3 region has 16 residues. V trimming: 2 bases; J trimming: 4 bases; junction bases outside the gene matches: 6. Germline V gives CDR1 SQVTM, CDR2 ANQGSEA. The CDR3 spells CSVERTSGSPPDTQYF. For the CDR3, the DNA is TGCAGCGTTGAAAGGACTAGCGGGAGCCCTCCAGATACGCAGTATTTT.

This sequence joins TRBV20-1 and TRBJ2-5; D is perhaps TRBD2 (6 bases). Trimming removed 3 bases at V and 5 bases at J, with 13 bases between. The germline gives CDR1 DFQATT, CDR2 SNEGSKA (reference sequence). The CDR3 length is 13 residues. In DNA form, the CDR3 reads TGCAGTGCTAGGCCTTGGGCGGGGGAGACCCAGTACTTC. Protein sequence: CSARPWAGETQYF.

The J gene is TRBJ2-2, the V gene TRBV20-1; D unresolved. V was pared by 0 bases and J by 5 bases, with 10 bases between. Germline CDR1 and CDR2: DFQATT and SNEGSKA (reference sequence). The CDR3 is 14 amino acids. DNA for the CDR3: TGCAGTGCTAGAGACGACCTGGGGACCGGGGAGCTGTTTTTT. Translated: CSARDDLGTGELFF.

This clonotype was picked up a small number of times. This sequence joins TRBV29-1 and TRBJ2-1; the match to TRBD1 covers 11 bases. The tail of the sequence fits TRBJ2-7 better, so the J call may be wrong. Per germline, CDR1 SQVTM and CDR2 ANQGSEA. This CDR3 region has 14 residues. The CDR3 DNA reads TGCAGCGTTGGGACAGGGGGCGTCCCCTACGAGCAGTACTTC. This sequence encodes CSVGTGGVPYEQYF.